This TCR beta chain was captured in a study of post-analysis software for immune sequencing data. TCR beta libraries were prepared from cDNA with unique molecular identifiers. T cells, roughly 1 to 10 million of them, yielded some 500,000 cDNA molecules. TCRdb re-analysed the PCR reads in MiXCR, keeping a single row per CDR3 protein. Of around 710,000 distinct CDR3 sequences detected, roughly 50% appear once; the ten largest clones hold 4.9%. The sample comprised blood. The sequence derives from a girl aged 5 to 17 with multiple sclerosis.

The CDR3 loop is CASSLAEGETQYF. Written as DNA, the CDR3 is TGTGCCAGCAGCTTAGCAGAGGGCGAGACCCAGTACTTC. The chain has TRBV7-2 and TRBJ2-5; D is perhaps TRBD2 (5 bases). CDR3 length: 13 residues. The germline V and J ends were trimmed by 0 bases and 5 bases, with 7 bases remaining between them. Germline V gene data show CDR1 as SGHTA and CDR2 as FQGNSA.